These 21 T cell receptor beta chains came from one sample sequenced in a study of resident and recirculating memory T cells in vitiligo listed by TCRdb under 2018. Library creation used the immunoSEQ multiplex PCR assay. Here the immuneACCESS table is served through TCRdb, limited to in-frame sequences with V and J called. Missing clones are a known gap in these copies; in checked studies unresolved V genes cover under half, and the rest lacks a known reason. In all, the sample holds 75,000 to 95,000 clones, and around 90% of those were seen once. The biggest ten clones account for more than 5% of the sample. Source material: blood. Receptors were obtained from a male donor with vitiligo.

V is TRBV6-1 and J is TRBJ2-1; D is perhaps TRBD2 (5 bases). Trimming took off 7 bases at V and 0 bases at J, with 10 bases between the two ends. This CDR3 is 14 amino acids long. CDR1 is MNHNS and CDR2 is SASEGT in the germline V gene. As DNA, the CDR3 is TGTGCCAGCAACACGGGGAGCTCCTACAATGAGCAGTTCTTC. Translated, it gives CASNTGSSYNEQFF.

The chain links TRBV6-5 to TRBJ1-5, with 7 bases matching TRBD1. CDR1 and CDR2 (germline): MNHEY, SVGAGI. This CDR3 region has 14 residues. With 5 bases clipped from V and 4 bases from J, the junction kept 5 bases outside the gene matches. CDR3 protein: CASSMDRRNQPQHF. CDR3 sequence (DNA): TGTGCCAGCAGTATGGACAGGAGGAATCAGCCCCAGCATTTT.

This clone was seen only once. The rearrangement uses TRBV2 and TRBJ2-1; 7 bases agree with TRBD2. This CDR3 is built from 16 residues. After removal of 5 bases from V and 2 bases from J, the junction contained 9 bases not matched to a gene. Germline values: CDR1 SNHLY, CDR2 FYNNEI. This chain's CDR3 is CASSPLRGRAYNEQFF. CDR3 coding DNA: TGTGCCAGCAGTCCCCTCCGAGGGAGGGCCTACAATGAGCAGTTCTTC.

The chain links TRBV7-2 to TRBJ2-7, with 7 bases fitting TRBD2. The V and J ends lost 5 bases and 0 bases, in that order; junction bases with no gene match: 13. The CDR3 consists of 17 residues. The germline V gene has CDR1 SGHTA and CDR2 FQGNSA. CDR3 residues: CASSPLGGTRLSYEQYF. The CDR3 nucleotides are TGTGCCAGCAGCCCCCTGGGAGGGACTCGCCTCTCCTACGAGCAGTACTTC.

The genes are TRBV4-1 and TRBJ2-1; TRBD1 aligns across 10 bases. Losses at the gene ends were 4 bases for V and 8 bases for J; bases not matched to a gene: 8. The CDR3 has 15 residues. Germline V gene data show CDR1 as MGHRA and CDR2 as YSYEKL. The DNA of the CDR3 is TGCGCCAGCAGCCTCGACAGGGGGCACGTCGATGAGCAGTTCTTC. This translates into CASSLDRGHVDEQFF.

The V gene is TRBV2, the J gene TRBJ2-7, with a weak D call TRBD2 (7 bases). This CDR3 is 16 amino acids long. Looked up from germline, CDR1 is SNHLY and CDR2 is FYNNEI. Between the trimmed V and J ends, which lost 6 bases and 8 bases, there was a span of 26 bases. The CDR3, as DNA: TGTGCCAGCAGCCCACCTTGGGGGGGGGCAGACAACAAGCAGTACTTC. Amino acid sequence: CASSPPWGGADNKQYF.

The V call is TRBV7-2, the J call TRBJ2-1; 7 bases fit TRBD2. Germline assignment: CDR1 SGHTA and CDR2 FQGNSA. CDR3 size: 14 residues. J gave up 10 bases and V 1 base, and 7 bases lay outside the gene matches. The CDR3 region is CASSLDLLGGEQFF. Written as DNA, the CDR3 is TGTGCCAGCAGCTTAGACCTACTGGGGGGGGAGCAGTTCTTC.

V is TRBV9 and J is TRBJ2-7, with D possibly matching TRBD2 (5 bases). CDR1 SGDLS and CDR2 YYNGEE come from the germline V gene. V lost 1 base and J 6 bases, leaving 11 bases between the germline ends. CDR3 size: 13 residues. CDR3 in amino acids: CASSVKHRGEQYF. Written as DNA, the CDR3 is TGTGCCAGCAGCGTAAAGCACCGGGGCGAGCAGTACTTC.

CDR3 region: CASSDSLYEQYF. CDR3 nucleotides: TGTGCCAGCAGCGACTCTCTATACGAGCAGTACTTC. V gene TRBV9 combines with J gene TRBJ2-7; no clear D gene. Trimming stripped 3 bases from V and 4 bases from J, with 8 bases between. Per the germline V gene, CDR1 is SGDLS and CDR2 is YYNGEE. The CDR3 length is 12 residues.

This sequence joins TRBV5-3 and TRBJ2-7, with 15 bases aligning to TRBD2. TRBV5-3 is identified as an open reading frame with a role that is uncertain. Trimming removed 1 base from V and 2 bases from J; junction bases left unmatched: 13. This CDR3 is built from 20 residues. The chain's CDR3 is CARSLPWTSGRAKFPYEQYF. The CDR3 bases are TGTGCCAGAAGCTTGCCATGGACTAGCGGGAGGGCCAAGTTTCCCTACGAGCAGTACTTC.

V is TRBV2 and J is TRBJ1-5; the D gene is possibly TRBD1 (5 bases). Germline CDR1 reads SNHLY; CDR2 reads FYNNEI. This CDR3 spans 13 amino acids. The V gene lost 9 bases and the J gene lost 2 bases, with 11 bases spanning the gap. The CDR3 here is CARQGLGNQPQHF. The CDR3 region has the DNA TGTGCCAGGCAGGGTTTGGGCAATCAGCCCCAGCATTTT.

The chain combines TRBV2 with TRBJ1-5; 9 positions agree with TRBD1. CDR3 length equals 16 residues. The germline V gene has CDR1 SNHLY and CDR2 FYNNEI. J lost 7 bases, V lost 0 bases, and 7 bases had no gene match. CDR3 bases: TGTGCCAGCAGTGAAGCATGGACAGGGGCTCGGCAGCCCCAGCATTTT. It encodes CASSEAWTGARQPQHF.

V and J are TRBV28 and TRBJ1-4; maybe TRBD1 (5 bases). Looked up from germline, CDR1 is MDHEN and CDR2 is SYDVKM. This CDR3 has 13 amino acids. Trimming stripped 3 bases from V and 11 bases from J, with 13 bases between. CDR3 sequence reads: CASSLVGGRKLFF. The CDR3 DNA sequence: TGTGCCAGCAGTTTGGTGGGGGGGAGGAAACTGTTTTTT.

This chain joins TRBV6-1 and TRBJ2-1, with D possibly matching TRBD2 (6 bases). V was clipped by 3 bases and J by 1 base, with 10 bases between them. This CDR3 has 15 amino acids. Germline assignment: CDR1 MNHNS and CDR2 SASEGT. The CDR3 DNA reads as TGTGCCAGCAGTGAGGGTGGGGGGTCCTACAATGAGCAGTTCTTC. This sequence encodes CASSEGGGSYNEQFF.

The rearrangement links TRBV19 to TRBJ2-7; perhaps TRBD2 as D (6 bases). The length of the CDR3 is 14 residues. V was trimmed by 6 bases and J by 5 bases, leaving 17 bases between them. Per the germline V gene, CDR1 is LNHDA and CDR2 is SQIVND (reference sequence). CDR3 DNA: TGTGCCAGTAGCCCGACTGGCGGGATCAACGAGCAGTACTTC. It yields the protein CASSPTGGINEQYF.

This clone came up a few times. The CDR3 sequence is CSPARSGEQYF. Here the CDR3 DNA reads TGCAGCCCGGCTCGGAGCGGCGAGCAGTACTTC. J is TRBJ2-7 and V is TRBV20-1, with D possibly being TRBD2 (5 bases). The V gene's germline CDR1 is DFQATT and CDR2 SNEGSKA (reference sequence). The CDR3 consists of 11 residues.

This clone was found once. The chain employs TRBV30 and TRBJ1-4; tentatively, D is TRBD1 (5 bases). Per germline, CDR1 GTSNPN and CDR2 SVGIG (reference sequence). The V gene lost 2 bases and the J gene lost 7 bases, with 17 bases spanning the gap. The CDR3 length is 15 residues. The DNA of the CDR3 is TGTGCCTGGAGTCTACGGTTAGGGGTTGGTGAAAAACTGTTTTTT. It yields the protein CAWSLRLGVGEKLFF.

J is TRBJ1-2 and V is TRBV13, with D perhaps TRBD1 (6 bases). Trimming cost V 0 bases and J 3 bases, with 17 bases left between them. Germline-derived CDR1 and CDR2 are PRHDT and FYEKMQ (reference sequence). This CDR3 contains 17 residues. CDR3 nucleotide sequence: TGTGCCAGCAGCTTAGGCCGGGACACCCTAGGTGACTATGGCTACACCTTC. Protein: CASSLGRDTLGDYGYTF.

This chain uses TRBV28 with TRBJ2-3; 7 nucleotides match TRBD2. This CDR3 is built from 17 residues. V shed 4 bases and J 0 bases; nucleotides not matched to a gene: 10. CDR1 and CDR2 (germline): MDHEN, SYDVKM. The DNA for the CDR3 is TGTGCCAGCAGTTCGCCTAGCGGCCCACCTAGCACAGATACGCAGTATTTT. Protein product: CASSSPSGPPSTDTQYF.

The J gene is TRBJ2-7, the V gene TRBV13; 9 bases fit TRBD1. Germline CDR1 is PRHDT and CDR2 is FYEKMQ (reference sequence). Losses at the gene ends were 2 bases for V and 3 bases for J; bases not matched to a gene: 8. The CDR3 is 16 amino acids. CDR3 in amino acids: CASSLPPGQGYYEQYF. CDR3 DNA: TGTGCCAGCAGCTTACCCCCAGGACAGGGGTACTACGAGCAGTACTTC.

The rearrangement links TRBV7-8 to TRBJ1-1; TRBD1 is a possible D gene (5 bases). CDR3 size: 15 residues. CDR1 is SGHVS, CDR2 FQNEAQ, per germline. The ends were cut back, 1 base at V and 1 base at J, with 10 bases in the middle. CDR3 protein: CASSLGGGRNTEAFF. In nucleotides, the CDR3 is TGTGCCAGCAGCTTAGGGGGGGGTAGGAACACTGAAGCTTTCTTT.